Listed below are T cell receptor beta chains from one sample, sequenced in a study. TCRdb re-analysed the 5' RACE reads in MiXCR, keeping a single row per CDR3 protein. The profile shows about 59,000 distinct CDR3 sequences, about a fifth of them singletons. Sequenced sample: tumor-infiltrating Tregs sorted from the breast tumor. The source of these receptors is a female donor with breast cancer. Each CDR3 is given with its conserved first and last residue.

>TRBV24-1|15
CATSDFVQGVGTQYF
>TRBV9|14
CASSAYEGYTEAFF
>TRBV20-1|12
CSGANREETRYF
>TRBV10-2|13
CASSDNLNSPLHF
>TRBV3-1|13
CASSQDSWETQYF
>TRBV12-3/TRBV12-4|12
CASSPADRSYTF
>TRBV6-5|15
CASSPRFVGGGGYTF
>TRBV4-1|19
CASSQHGGQGRPNTGELFF
>TRBV20-1|11
CSAQHQETQYF
>TRBV5-4|17
CASRTRGGGQHTGELFF
>TRBV10-3|14
CAISADRGNQPQHF
>TRBV29-1|13
CSVDRGNTGELFF
>TRBV4-2|12
CASSRRSNEQFF
>TRBV5-1|18
CASSLEPGSSPGANVLTF
>TRBV4-1|15
CASSQGVTLNTEAFF
>TRBV20-1|14
CSAGGQGRDEKLFF
>TRBV6-1|12
CASGEVAGGYTF
>TRBV7-2|13
CASIRDTNTEAFF
>TRBV7-2|16
CASSPTAYIAKNIQYF
>TRBV6-5|14
CASSYSGGKAEAFF
>TRBV12-3/TRBV12-4|15
CASSFSGLFNSPLHF
>TRBV7-2|16
CASSPRRGDSNEKLFF
>TRBV28|13
CASMGEWPHEQYF
>TRBV18|18
CASSPKTGGLTGANVLTF
>TRBV9|16
CASSAHQGQGTDTQYF
>TRBV12-3/TRBV12-4|15
CASSLGGSYTGELFF
>TRBV21-1|15
CASSTLQGAWDEQFF
>TRBV27|18
CASRVQYQTSGSYYEQYF
>TRBV7-9|14
CASSLAGVGTEAFF
>TRBV20-1|14
CSARESGRTETQYF
>TRBV7-9|13
CASSLPVLDTQYF
>TRBV10-3|17
CAISEWSGVSSYNEQFF
>TRBV3-1|14
CASSQEDRKHGYTF
>TRBV10-3|14
CAISERGINTEAFF
>TRBV9|14
CASSVSGGNQPQHF
>TRBV20-1|15
CSAPRQGAWDSPLHF
>TRBV6-6|14
CASSSTSVPDTQYF
>TRBV18|13
CASSPQGEETQYF
>TRBV4-1|13
CASSQDSGFRAFF
>TRBV5-1|13
CASSLVGSTEAFF
>TRBV10-3|15
CAIRLRTSGDNEQFF
>TRBV9|14
CASSGTEYNSPLHF
>TRBV20-1|15
CSARTERGGLETQYF
>TRBV7-2|13
CASSTAVRQPQHF
>TRBV3-1|17
CASSQPTSVAGGNIQYF
>TRBV13|14
CASSLSEAKNIQYF
>TRBV6-6|12
CASRDSRSEAFF
>TRBV5-1|14
CASSLFGGQETQYF
>TRBV5-1|17
CASSLVPGLTRTGELFF
>TRBV5-1|15
CASSATGVNSYEQYF
>TRBV7-9|15
CASSFQGRSTDTQYF
>TRBV6-1|15
CASSVEGTNTGELFF
>TRBV7-2|15
CASSRDSLAKNIQYF
>TRBV28|13
CASSPGTGARWYF